Presented here are 2 T cell receptor beta chains from one specimen sequenced in a study of blood T cell repertoires in COVID-19. Sequencing was performed with immunoSEQ multiplex PCR; in TCRdb, only in-frame clones are kept and a portion is missing. The data show fewer than 250,000 clones, roughly 86% seen once. Sequencing was carried out using peripheral blood. Receptor source: a man aged 45 to 65 with acute or convalescent COVID-19.

The V call is TRBV4-2, the J call TRBJ2-1; tentative D call: TRBD2 (5 bases). Germline V gene data show CDR1 as LGHNA and CDR2 as YNFKEQ. The CDR3 runs to 16 residues. Trimming took off 4 bases at V and 5 bases at J, with 18 bases between the two ends. CDR3 loop: CASSPKQTSHNNEQFF. The CDR3 nucleotides are TGTGCCAGCAGCCCCAAACAAACTAGTCATAACAATGAGCAGTTCTTC.

V and J are TRBV3-1 (or the pseudogene TRBV3-2) and TRBJ1-2; D unresolved. Germline CDR1 and CDR2: LGHDT and YNNKEL (reference sequence). The CDR3 contains 14 residues. V was trimmed by 4 bases and J by 8 bases, leaving 17 bases between them. In nucleotides, the CDR3 is TGTGCCAGCAGCCCCGGGGAGGGCCGTTTCGGCTACACCTTC. Encoded protein: CASSPGEGRFGYTF.